The 13 T cell receptor beta chains below were found in one sample sequenced in a study of shared clonotypes between healthy human individuals (dated by TCRdb to the early 2020s). Libraries were built with the immunoSEQ multiplex PCR assay. TCRdb obtained this table from immuneACCESS and retained in-frame rearrangements with V and J assigned. These tables miss some clones; where compared with another copy, unresolved V genes account for less than half of the shortfall, and the remainder is unexplained. The sample has approximately 340,000 clones on record, more than 60% of them singletons. The ten top clones hold roughly 10% of the sample. Sequenced: memory CD4+ T cells sorted from blood. The cell subset or site label, as the study defines it: CD45RA-negative fraction. These receptors came from a man aged 25 to 40 in good health.

The gene calls are TRBV29-1 and TRBJ2-5; D ambiguous. V was cut by 7 bases and J by 5 bases, with 11 bases left in between. CDR1 and CDR2 from the germline V gene are SQVTM and ANQGSEA. CDR3 size: 11 residues. CDR3: CSATTLETQYF. CDR3 in DNA: TGCAGCGCCACAACCCTGGAGACCCAGTACTTC.

This chain links TRBV19 with TRBJ2-3; no definite D call. The CDR3 spans 14 residues. V lost 10 bases and J lost 0, with 14 bases in between. Germline values: CDR1 LNHDA, CDR2 SQIVND (reference sequence). The CDR3 region has the DNA TGTGCCACCACCCCATGGGGTAGCACAGATACGCAGTATTTT. Translated, it gives CATTPWGSTDTQYF.

This chain uses TRBV7-3 with TRBJ1-1, with a weak D call TRBD1 (6 bases). The V gene's germline CDR1 is SGHTA and CDR2 FQGTGA. The V and J ends lost 0 bases and 5 bases respectively, with 22 bases between them. The CDR3 has 18 residues. CDR3 region: CASSLTDPFIGGGTEAFF. CDR3 bases: TGTGCCAGCAGCTTAACTGACCCCTTCATAGGGGGAGGAACTGAAGCTTTCTTT.

V is TRBV19 and J is TRBJ1-2; tentative D call: TRBD1 (6 bases). From germline, CDR1 is LNHDA and CDR2 SQIVND (reference sequence). CDR3 length: 16 residues. The V end lost 5 bases, the J end lost 4 bases, and 20 bases lay between the germline ends. The DNA for the CDR3 is TGTGCCAGTAGTGCCACGGGTTCGGGGGGCGGCTATGGCTACACCTTC. Its protein product is CASSATGSGGGYGYTF.

The chain is built from TRBV19 and TRBJ2-7; 11 nucleotides align to TRBD2. CDR1 and CDR2 from the germline V gene are LNHDA and SQIVND (reference sequence). This CDR3 region has 15 residues. After removal of 6 bases from V and 3 bases from J, the junction contained 7 bases not matched to a gene. The CDR3 loop reads CASRPQGTSGYEQYF. The CDR3 DNA follows: TGTGCCAGTAGACCACAGGGGACTAGCGGCTACGAGCAGTACTTC.

This clone was observed at least ten times. This sequence joins TRBV5-1 and TRBJ2-5; tentatively, D is TRBD1 (6 bases). Germline V gene data show CDR1 as SGHRS and CDR2 as YFSETQ. V lost 5 bases and J 1 base, leaving 6 bases between the germline ends. This CDR3 spans 12 amino acids. In DNA, the CDR3 is TGCGCCAGCAGGGACAGCCAAGAGACCCAGTACTTC. Its translation: CASRDSQETQYF. Drawing the rest from reference TRBV5-1 and TRBJ2-5, the complete variable domain is KAGVTQTPRYLIKTRGQQVTLSCSPISGHRSVSWYQQTPGQGLQFLFEYFSETQRNKGNFPGRFSGRQFSNSRSEMNVSTLELGDSALYLCASRDSQETQYFGPGTRLLVL.

The rearrangement joins TRBV11-2 to TRBJ1-1, with D possibly TRBD1 on 5 matching bases. Germline CDR1 SGHAT, CDR2 FQNNGV. Trimming left V 3 bases short and J 2 bases short, with 10 bases between. The CDR3 length is 14 residues. CDR3 protein: CASSFGRVNTEAFF. The CDR3 DNA follows: TGTGCCAGCAGCTTTGGCAGGGTAAACACTGAAGCTTTCTTT. Looking up the rest from reference TRBV11-2 and TRBJ1-1 gives the full variable domain: EAGVAQSPRYKIIEKRQSVAFWCNPISGHATLYWYQQILGQGPKLLIQFQNNGVVDDSQLPKDRFSAERLKGVDSTLKIQPAKLEDSAVYLCASSFGRVNTEAFFGQGTRLTVV.

In the case of this clone: At one end, the junction sequence differs from germline, possibly due to a read error. J is TRBJ2-7 and V is TRBV4-3, with D possibly being TRBD2 (6 bases). The CDR3 consists of 15 residues. Germline V gene sequence: CDR1 LGHNA, CDR2 YSLEER. The CDR3 DNA sequence: TGCGCCAGCAGCCAAGACGGCGGGAACTCCTGCGAGCAGTACTTC. Its translation: CASSQDGGNSCEQYF.

Notes on this clone: The junction shows a germline mismatch at one end, possibly a read error. The chain carries TRBV2 and TRBJ1-4; no clear D. The CDR3 has 12 amino acids. Looked up from germline, CDR1 is SNHLY and CDR2 is FYNNEI. The DNA of the CDR3 is TGTGCCAGCGGGGTGGTGGGCCTCCCGACCAATTTT. Amino acids: CASGVVGLPTNF.

The rearrangement joins TRBV7-2 to TRBJ2-7; D may be TRBD1 or TRBD2 (5 bases each). The CDR3 is 15 amino acids. Germline V gives CDR1 SGHTA, CDR2 FQGNSA. Deletions cut 2 bases from V and 7 bases from J, with 18 bases between. This CDR3 is CASSLYLGAGREQYF. The DNA for the CDR3 is TGTGCCAGCAGCTTATATCTTGGGGCAGGGAGAGAGCAGTACTTC. The full variable domain, completed using reference TRBV7-2 and TRBJ2-7, is GAGVSQSPSNKVTEKGKDVELRCDPISGHTALYWYRQSLGQGLEFLIYFQGNSAPDKSGLPSDRFSAERTGGSVSTLTIQRTQQEDSAVYLCASSLYLGAGREQYFGPGTRLTVT.

The J gene is TRBJ2-4, the V gene TRBV28, with TRBD1 as a possible D gene (6 bases). The V end was cut by 4 bases, the J end by 0 bases, with 7 bases between. Looked up from germline, CDR1 is MDHEN and CDR2 is SYDVKM. CDR3 length: 14 amino acids. This CDR3 reads CASSSTGAKNIQYF. The CDR3 DNA reads TGTGCCAGCAGTTCGACAGGAGCCAAAAACATTCAGTACTTC.

V and J are TRBV6-1 and TRBJ1-5; a weak D match, TRBD1 (6 bases). Per the germline V gene, CDR1 is MNHNS and CDR2 is SASEGT. The V end was cut by 4 bases, the J end by 5 bases, with 15 bases between. This CDR3 spans 15 amino acids. The CDR3: CASSGVRGSDQPQHF. CDR3 nucleotides: TGTGCCAGCAGTGGAGTCAGGGGAAGCGATCAGCCCCAGCATTTT.

V usage is TRBV7-3 and J usage is TRBJ2-3; D is perhaps TRBD2 (6 bases). Between the trimmed V and J ends, which lost 5 bases and 3 bases, there was a span of 15 bases. The CDR3 has 15 residues. Per germline, CDR1 SGHTA and CDR2 FQGTGA. The CDR3 spells CASSPSGVGTDTQYF. The DNA for the CDR3 is TGTGCCAGCAGCCCGTCGGGAGTAGGAACAGATACGCAGTATTTT.